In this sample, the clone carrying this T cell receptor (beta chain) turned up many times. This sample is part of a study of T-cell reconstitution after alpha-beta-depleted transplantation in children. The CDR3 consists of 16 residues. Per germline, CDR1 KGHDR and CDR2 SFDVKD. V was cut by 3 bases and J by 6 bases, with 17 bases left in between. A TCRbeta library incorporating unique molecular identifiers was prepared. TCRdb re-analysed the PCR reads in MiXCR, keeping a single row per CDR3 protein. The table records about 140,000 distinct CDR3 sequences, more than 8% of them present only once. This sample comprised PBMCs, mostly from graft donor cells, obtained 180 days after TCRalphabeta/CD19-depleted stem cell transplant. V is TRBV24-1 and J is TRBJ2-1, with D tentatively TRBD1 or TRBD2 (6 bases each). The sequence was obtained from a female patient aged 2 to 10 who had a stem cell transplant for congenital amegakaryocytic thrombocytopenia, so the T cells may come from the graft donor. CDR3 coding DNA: TGTGCCACCAGTGATGGGGGGCTGGCCGGGGCCAATGAGCAGTTCTTC. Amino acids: CATSDGGLAGANEQFF.